This T cell receptor (beta chain) derives from a study of shared clonotypes between healthy human individuals. Study context: For every donor, three CD4 naive, three CD4 memory, two CD8 naive and one CD8 memory plates were used.

Between the trimmed V and J ends, which lost 6 bases and 5 bases, there was a span of 14 bases. Germline assignment: CDR1 MDHEN and CDR2 SYDVKM. The CDR3 runs 14 residues. Subsets obtained from CD4+ cells comprised CD45RA+ naive and CD45RA-negative memory cells. Methods used by the authors: ImmunoSEQ junction-only sequences lacked quality scores, so their filtering differed. Assay: immunoSEQ multiplex PCR; the TCRdb copy retains only in-frame clones and omits some. V and J calls and clone size follow that table, whereas D and trimming were derived from the DNA. This repertoire shows approximately 2,300,000 clones, about 90% found once; its top ten account for approximately 0.39%. This clone has more than one count but fewer than ten.

The sequence was obtained from a man aged 18 to 29 in good health. Some clones in this sample may be carry-over from other donors' samples. This chain uses TRBV28 with TRBJ1-5; D unclear. The sequencing input was naive CD4+ T cells from PBMCs. The sample's subset: CD45RA+ positively selected. CDR3 DNA: TGTGCCAGCAGAAATTGGTTGAAAGATCAGCCCCAGCATTTT. It is translated as CASRNWLKDQPQHF.